This TCR beta chain is drawn from a study of regulatory T cells in long-lasting Graves disease. On the study more broadly: By definition, persistent Graves' disease involved antithyroid drugs for over 5 years alongside positive TSH receptor antibodies. General observations from the study: TCR diversity was lower in persistent than newly diagnosed Graves' disease.

According to the study, TCR beta libraries were built with iRepertoire HTBI primers and CDR3-region Arm-PCR. TCRdb re-called the multiplex PCR reads with MiXCR, one entry per CDR3 protein. The sample has 450,000 or so distinct CDR3 sequences, 20% to 25% seen once. Time point meaning: persistent/refractory GD, antithyroid drugs over 5 years with positive TRAb. The TCR library was made from RNA extracted from PBMCs. This clonotype showed up many times. Its antigen is undetermined. Source: peripheral blood mononuclear cells (PBMCs), taken when the disease was refractory, from a patient treated with antithyroid drugs. This sequence was found in a female donor with Graves disease.

The CDR3 region has the DNA TGTGCCAGCAGTTCCGGGGCGAACACTGAAGCTTTCTTT. Translated: CASSSGANTEAFF. The V gene is TRBV12-3 or TRBV12-4, the J gene TRBJ1-1, with TRBD1 as a possible D gene (5 bases). Trimming shortened V by 4 bases and J by 1 base, and 7 bases separated the two germline ends. The CDR3 sequence is 13 residues long.